The T cell receptor beta chain under discussion was sequenced for a study of T cell responses to AZD1222 COVID-19 vaccine. The V gene lost 2 bases and the J gene lost 8 bases, with 10 bases spanning the gap. CDR1 and CDR2 from the germline V gene are SGHAT and FQDESV (reference sequence). The CDR3 is 14 amino acids. Comments on this clone: Its specificity is unknown.

Repertoires were generated with immunoSEQ multiplex PCR, while TCRdb's copy carries only in-frame clones and drops some. The data show around 130,000 clones, roughly nine tenths seen once. Study-wide points: After two AZD1222 doses, spike-specific TCR breadth and depth rose versus day 0. The reported proportion of spike-specific TCRs targeting unmutated variant regions was nearly half. Only after the peak T cell response were repertoires sampled. Clonal diversity was possibly underestimated, and white British individuals and females predominated among donors.

This TCR derives from an adult who received the AZD1222 COVID-19 vaccine. The rearrangement links TRBV11-1 to TRBJ1-6; D gene ambiguous. The source was peripheral blood, collected 28 days after the second AZD1222 dose. The CDR3 DNA follows: TGTGCCAGCAGCTTAACGGACGAGGATTCACCCCTCCACTTT. It encodes CASSLTDEDSPLHF.